The present T cell receptor (beta chain) was sequenced within a study of blood T cell repertoires in COVID-19. Study context: Both acute and convalescent COVID-19 samples were obtained from the United States, Italy and Spain. The cDNA or gDNA used as material had been derived from T cells, B-cell-depleted T cells, or PBMCs.

V shed 5 bases and J 7 bases; nucleotides not matched to a gene: 9. CDR3 length: 15 residues. The germline V gene encodes CDR1 SGHVS and CDR2 FQNEAQ. Seattle patients were enrolled while actively infected and followed longitudinally. Source study methods: Reference gene primers were amplified, and this amplification served to estimate nucleated cell counts. TCRdb's copy holds only in-frame clones and misses some; the assay was immunoSEQ multiplex PCR. V, J and clone size are those of that table, while D and trimming were read from the DNA. The sample contains 350,000 to 400,000 clones, more than 70% of which appear only once.

The TCR sequence derives from a woman aged 30 to 39 with COVID-19, enrolled during active disease. Sequenced sample: peripheral blood. The V call is TRBV7-8, the J call TRBJ1-5; 9 nucleotides align to TRBD1. The CDR3 spells CASSLEQGASQPQHF. CDR3 DNA sequence: TGTGCCAGCAGCCTAGAACAGGGGGCGTCGCAGCCCCAGCATTTT.